This entry lists 18 T cell receptor beta chains sequenced from one sample in a study of T cell responses to AZD1222 COVID-19 vaccine. TCRdb keeps only in-frame clones here, not all; method: immunoSEQ multiplex PCR. The data hold some 140,000 clones, with 75% to 95% observed a single time. Sequenced here: peripheral blood, sampled on day 0 of AZD1222 vaccination. These receptors all stem from an adult in good health.

V is TRBV20-1 and J is TRBJ2-7; D gene uncertain. CDR3 length equals 11 residues. Germline lookup yields CDR1 DFQATT and CDR2 SNEGSKA (reference sequence). V lost 1 base and J lost 3, with 4 bases in between. The CDR3 DNA sequence: TGCAGTGCTAGAGCATACTACGAGCAGTACTTC. This encodes CSARAYYEQYF.

The chain links TRBV27 to TRBJ1-2; D is unclear. The CDR3 has 13 residues. Trimming removed 6 bases from V and 7 bases from J, with 15 bases in between. CDR1 and CDR2 (germline): MNHEY, SMNVEV (reference sequence). The CDR3, as DNA: TGTGCCAGCAGCCCCTTTTTGTTCGGTGGCTACACCTTC. Translating gives CASSPFLFGGYTF.

V gene TRBV5-1 combines with J gene TRBJ2-4, with 14 bases that match TRBD2. CDR3 length: 17 residues. V shed 4 bases, J shed 0 bases, and the junction held 3 bases outside the gene matches. Germline V gives CDR1 SGHRS, CDR2 YFSETQ. The CDR3 DNA sequence: TGCGCCAGCAGCCTGGGACTAGCGGGAGTAGCCAAAAACATTCAGTACTTC. This gives the protein CASSLGLAGVAKNIQYF. Together with reference TRBV5-1 and TRBJ2-4, the CDR3 gives the full variable domain: KAGVTQTPRYLIKTRGQQVTLSCSPISGHRSVSWYQQTPGQGLQFLFEYFSETQRNKGNFPGRFSGRQFSNSRSEMNVSTLELGDSALYLCASSLGLAGVAKNIQYFGAGTRLSVL.

V usage is TRBV11-3 and J usage is TRBJ1-3, with 9 nucleotides matching TRBD1. V was pared by 5 bases and J by 3 bases, with 5 bases of the junction left unmatched. CDR3 length: 15 residues. The germline CDR1 and CDR2 sequences are SGHNT and YENEEA. The CDR3 sequence: CASSDTGGFGNTIYF. In DNA form, the CDR3 reads TGTGCCAGCAGCGATACAGGGGGCTTTGGAAACACCATATATTTT. Filled out from reference TRBV11-3 and TRBJ1-3, the complete variable domain reads EAGVVQSPRYKIIEKKQPVAFWCNPISGHNTLYWYLQNLGQGPELLIRYENEEAVDDSQLPKDRFSAERLKGVDSTLKIQPAELGDSAVYLCASSDTGGFGNTIYFGEGSWLTVV.

The chain employs TRBV18 and TRBJ2-7; D ambiguous. CDR3 length: 11 residues. Germline CDR1 KGHSH, CDR2 LQKENI. V lost 5 bases and J 3 bases, leaving 5 bases between the germline ends. In nucleotides, the CDR3 is TGTGCCAGCTCAGAGAACTACGAGCAGTACTTC. Translation gives CASSENYEQYF.

The chain links TRBV28 to TRBJ2-7, with D unresolved. V lost 10 bases to trimming and J lost 0 bases, with 13 bases between them. Germline assignment: CDR1 MDHEN and CDR2 SYDVKM. The CDR3 runs 13 residues. CDR3 in amino acids: CATWSVSSYEQYF. DNA for the CDR3: TGTGCCACCTGGAGTGTGAGCTCCTACGAGCAGTACTTC.

This clone was seen only a few times. The chain couples TRBV9 to TRBJ1-5, with D unclear. Trimming pared 3 bases from V and 3 bases from J, leaving 10 bases between. The CDR3 is 14 amino acids. The germline gives CDR1 SGDLS, CDR2 YYNGEE. The CDR3 loop reads CASSEGGLNQPQHF. The CDR3 nucleotides read TGTGCCAGCAGCGAGGGAGGGCTCAATCAGCCCCAGCATTTT.

As DNA, the CDR3 is TGTGCCAGCATTAAAGAGCGGGAGAGTACGCAGTATTTT. Its protein product is CASIKERESTQYF. The genes are TRBV2 and TRBJ2-3; 8 bases are shared with TRBD2. The CDR3 length is 13 residues. The trim removed 7 bases at V and 8 bases at J, leaving 8 bases unmatched. CDR1 and CDR2 (germline): SNHLY, FYNNEI. Drawing the rest from reference TRBV2 and TRBJ2-3, the complete variable domain is EPEVTQTPSHQVTQMGQEVILRCVPISNHLYFYWYRQILGQKVEFLVSFYNNEISEKSEIFDDQFSVERPDGSNFTLKIRSTKLEDSAMYFCASIKERESTQYFGPGTRLTVL.

J is TRBJ1-5 and V is TRBV19; D is undetermined. In germline, CDR1 is LNHDA, CDR2 SQIVND (reference sequence). The ends were cut back, 3 bases at V and 4 bases at J, with 7 bases in the middle. CDR3 length: 13 residues. CDR3 nucleotide sequence: TGTGCCAGTAGTATTATGGTAAATCAGCCCCAGCATTTT. Amino acids: CASSIMVNQPQHF.

The CDR3 DNA reads TGTGCCACCAGTGAACCTGGCGGGACTTTTTACACCGGGGAGCTGTTTTTT. Encoded protein: CATSEPGGTFYTGELFF. The genes are TRBV24-1 and TRBJ2-2; D might be TRBD2 (6 bases). CDR1 and CDR2 from the germline V gene are KGHDR and SFDVKD. The CDR3 is 17 residues long. Trimming pared 4 bases from V and 3 bases from J, leaving 17 bases between.

The genes are TRBV3-1 (or the pseudogene TRBV3-2) and TRBJ2-1; D is possibly TRBD2 (6 bases). Germline V gives CDR1 LGHDT, CDR2 YNNKEL (reference sequence). V was cut by 4 bases and J by 9 bases, with 16 bases left in between. The CDR3 loop spans 14 amino acids. CDR3 sequence (DNA): TGTGCCAGCAGCCCGCTGACTAGGTTCGGTGAGCAGTTCTTC. Protein sequence: CASSPLTRFGEQFF.

This chain connects TRBV19 to TRBJ2-1; D unclear. The CDR3 totals 12 residues. V gave up 6 bases and J gave up 9 bases, with 12 bases separating them. Germline V CDR1 and CDR2: LNHDA, SQIVND (reference sequence). In DNA, the CDR3 is TGTGCCAGTAGCTCCCCTCGGCGTGAGCAGTTCTTC. Translated, it gives CASSSPRREQFF.

The chain uses TRBV12-3 or TRBV12-4 and TRBJ2-1; D gene ambiguous. This CDR3 contains 11 residues. Trimming cost V 4 bases and J 7 bases, with 5 bases left between them. The DNA for the CDR3 is TGTGCCAGCAGTTATGGAAATGAGCAGTTCTTC. Protein sequence: CASSYGNEQFF.

This clone is a singleton in its sample. This sequence joins TRBV19 and TRBJ1-1; D is unclear. The CDR3 contains 14 residues. V was trimmed by 3 bases and J by 5 bases, leaving 13 bases between them. CDR1 is LNHDA and CDR2 is SQIVND in the germline V gene (reference sequence). CDR3 residues: CASSIGGRGTEAFF. In nucleotides, the CDR3 is TGTGCCAGTAGTATCGGAGGCCGGGGAACTGAAGCTTTCTTT.

The rearrangement uses TRBV15 and TRBJ1-6; D might be TRBD1 (6 bases). CDR1 is LNHNV and CDR2 is YYDKDF in the germline V gene (reference sequence). With 5 bases removed from V and 10 bases from J, the gap between germline ends came to 15 bases. CDR3 size: 14 residues. The DNA of the CDR3 is TGTGCCACCAGCCGGGGGCAGGGGCAATCACCCCTCCACTTT. Translating it yields CATSRGQGQSPLHF.

The chain uses TRBV11-2 and TRBJ1-2, with TRBD1 identical over 7 bases. The junction had 17 bases not matched to a gene; V was cut back by 5 bases and J by 8 bases. CDR3 length: 16 residues. Germline-derived CDR1 and CDR2 are SGHAT and FQNNGV. As DNA, the CDR3 is TGTGCCAGCAGCCAAACAGGCGGGTCCACAGGGGAAGGCTACACCTTC. Its translation is CASSQTGGSTGEGYTF.

CDR3: CASRLGESEAFF. As DNA, the CDR3 is TGTGCCAGCAGGCTAGGGGAGAGTGAAGCTTTCTTT. The V and J genes are TRBV6-1 and TRBJ1-1; D is perhaps TRBD1 (5 bases). The CDR3 runs 12 residues. V lost 6 bases to trimming and J lost 7 bases, with 12 bases between them. CDR1 and CDR2 from the germline V gene are MNHNS and SASEGT.

CDR3 residues: CASRGSNSNQPQHF. CDR3 nucleotide sequence: TGTGCCAGCCGCGGGTCCAATAGCAATCAGCCCCAGCATTTT. The rearrangement links TRBV6-5 to TRBJ1-5; D is unresolved. The V end lost 8 bases, the J end lost 0 bases, and 11 bases lay between the germline ends. The length of the CDR3 is 14 residues. Germline CDR1 and CDR2: MNHEY and SVGAGI.